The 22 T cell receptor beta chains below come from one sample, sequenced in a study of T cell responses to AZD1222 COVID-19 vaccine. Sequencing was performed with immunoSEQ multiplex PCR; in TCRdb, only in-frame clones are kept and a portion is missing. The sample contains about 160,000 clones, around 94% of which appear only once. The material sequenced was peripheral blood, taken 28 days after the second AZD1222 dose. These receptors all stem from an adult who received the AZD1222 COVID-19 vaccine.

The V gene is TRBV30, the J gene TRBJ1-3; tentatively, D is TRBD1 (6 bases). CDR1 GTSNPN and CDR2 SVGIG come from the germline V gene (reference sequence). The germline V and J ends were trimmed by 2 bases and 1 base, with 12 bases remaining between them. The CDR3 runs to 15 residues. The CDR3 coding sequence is TGTGCCTGGAGTCCCACCAGGGGATCTGGAAACACCATATATTTT. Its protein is CAWSPTRGSGNTIYF.

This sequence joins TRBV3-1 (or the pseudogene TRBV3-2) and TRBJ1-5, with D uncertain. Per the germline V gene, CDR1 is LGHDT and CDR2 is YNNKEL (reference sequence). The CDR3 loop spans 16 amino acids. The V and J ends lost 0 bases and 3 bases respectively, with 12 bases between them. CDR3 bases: TGTGCCAGCAGCCAAGATGGAGGCGCCCCCAATCAGCCCCAGCATTTT. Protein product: CASSQDGGAPNQPQHF.

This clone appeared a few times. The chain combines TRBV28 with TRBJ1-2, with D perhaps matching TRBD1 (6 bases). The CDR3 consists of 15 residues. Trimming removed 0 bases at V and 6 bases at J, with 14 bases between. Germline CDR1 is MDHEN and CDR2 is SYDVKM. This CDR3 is CASSLWDSARDGYTF. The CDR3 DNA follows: TGTGCCAGCAGTTTATGGGACAGTGCCCGGGATGGCTACACCTTC.

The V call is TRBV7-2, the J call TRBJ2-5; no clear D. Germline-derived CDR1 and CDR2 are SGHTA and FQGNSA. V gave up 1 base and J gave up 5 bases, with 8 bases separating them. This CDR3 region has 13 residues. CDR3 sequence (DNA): TGTGCCAGCAGCTTAGAAGGCCCGGAGACCCAGTACTTC. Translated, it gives CASSLEGPETQYF.

The CDR3 is CATSSPAGSSYNEQFF. Here the CDR3 DNA reads TGTGCCACCTCCTCCCCGGCTGGGAGCTCCTACAATGAGCAGTTCTTC. The chain couples TRBV24-1 to TRBJ2-1, with D possibly TRBD2 on 5 matching bases. Trimming shortened V by 9 bases and J by 0 bases, and 17 bases separated the two germline ends. There are 16 residues in the CDR3. The germline gives CDR1 KGHDR, CDR2 SFDVKD.

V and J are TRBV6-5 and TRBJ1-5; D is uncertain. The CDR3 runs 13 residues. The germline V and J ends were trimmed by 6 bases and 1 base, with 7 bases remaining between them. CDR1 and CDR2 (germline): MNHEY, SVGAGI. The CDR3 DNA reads TGTGCCAGCAGGCCCGCGAGCAATCAGCCCCAGCATTTT. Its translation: CASRPASNQPQHF.

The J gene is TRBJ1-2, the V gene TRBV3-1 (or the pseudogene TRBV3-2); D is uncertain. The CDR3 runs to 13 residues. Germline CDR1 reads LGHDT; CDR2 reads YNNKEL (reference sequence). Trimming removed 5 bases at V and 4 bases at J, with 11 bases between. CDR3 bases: TGTGCCAGCAGCGCGAGCCTTTTCTATGGCTACACCTTC. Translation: CASSASLFYGYTF.

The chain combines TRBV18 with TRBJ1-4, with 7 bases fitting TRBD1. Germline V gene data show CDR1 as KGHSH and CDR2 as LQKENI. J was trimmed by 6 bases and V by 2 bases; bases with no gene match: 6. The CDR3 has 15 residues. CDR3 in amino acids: CASSPRGGVDEKLFF. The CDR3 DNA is TGTGCCAGCTCACCAAGAGGGGGCGTAGATGAAAAACTGTTTTTT.

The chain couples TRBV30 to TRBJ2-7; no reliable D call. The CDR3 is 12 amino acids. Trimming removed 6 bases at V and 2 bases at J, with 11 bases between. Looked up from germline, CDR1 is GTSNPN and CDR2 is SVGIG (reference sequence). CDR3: CACATATYEQYF. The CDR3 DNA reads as TGTGCCTGTGCGACGGCAACCTACGAGCAGTACTTC. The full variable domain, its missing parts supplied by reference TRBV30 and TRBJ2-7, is SQTIHQWPATLVQPVGSPLSLECTVEGTSNPNLYWYRQAAGRGLQLLFYSVGIGQISSEVPQNLSASRPQDRQFILSSKKLLLSDSGFYLCACATATYEQYFGPGTRLTVT.

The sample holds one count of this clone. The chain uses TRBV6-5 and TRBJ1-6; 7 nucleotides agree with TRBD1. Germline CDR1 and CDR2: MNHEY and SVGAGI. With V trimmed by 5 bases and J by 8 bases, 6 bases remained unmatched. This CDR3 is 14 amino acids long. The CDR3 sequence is CASSTTGRYSPLHF. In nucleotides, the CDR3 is TGTGCCAGCAGTACGACAGGGAGGTATTCACCCCTCCACTTT.

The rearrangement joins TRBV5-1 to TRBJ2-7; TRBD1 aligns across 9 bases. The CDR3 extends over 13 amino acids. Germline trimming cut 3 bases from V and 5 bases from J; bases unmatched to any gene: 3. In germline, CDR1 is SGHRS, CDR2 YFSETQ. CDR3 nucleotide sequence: TGCGCCAGCAGCTGGGACAGGGTCGACGAGCAGTACTTC. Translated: CASSWDRVDEQYF. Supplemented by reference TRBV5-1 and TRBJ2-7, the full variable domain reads KAGVTQTPRYLIKTRGQQVTLSCSPISGHRSVSWYQQTPGQGLQFLFEYFSETQRNKGNFPGRFSGRQFSNSRSEMNVSTLELGDSALYLCASSWDRVDEQYFGPGTRLTVT.

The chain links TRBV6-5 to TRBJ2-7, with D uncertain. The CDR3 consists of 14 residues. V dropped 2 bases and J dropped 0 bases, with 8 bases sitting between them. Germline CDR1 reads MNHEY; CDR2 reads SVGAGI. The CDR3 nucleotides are TGTGCCAGCAGTTACAAGTTAAGCTCCTACGAGCAGTACTTC. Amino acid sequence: CASSYKLSSYEQYF.

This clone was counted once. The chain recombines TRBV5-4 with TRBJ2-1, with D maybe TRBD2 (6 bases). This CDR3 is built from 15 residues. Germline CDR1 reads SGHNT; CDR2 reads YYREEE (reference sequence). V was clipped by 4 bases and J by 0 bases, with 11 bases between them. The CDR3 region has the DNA TGTGCCAGCAGCCGGGACGGGGGCTCCTACAATGAGCAGTTCTTC. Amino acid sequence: CASSRDGGSYNEQFF.

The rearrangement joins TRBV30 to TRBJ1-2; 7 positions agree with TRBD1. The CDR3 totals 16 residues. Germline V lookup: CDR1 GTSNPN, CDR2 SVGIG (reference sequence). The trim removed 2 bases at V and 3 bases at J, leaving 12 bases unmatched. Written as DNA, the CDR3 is TGTGCCTGGAGTCACCTCACAGGGGTGAGGGACTATGGCTACACCTTC. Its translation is CAWSHLTGVRDYGYTF.

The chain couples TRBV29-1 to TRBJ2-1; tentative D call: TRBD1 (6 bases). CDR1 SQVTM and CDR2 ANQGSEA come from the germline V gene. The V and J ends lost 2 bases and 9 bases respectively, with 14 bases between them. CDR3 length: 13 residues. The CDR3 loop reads CSVEPYRVGEQFF. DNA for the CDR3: TGCAGCGTTGAACCGTACAGGGTGGGTGAGCAGTTCTTC.

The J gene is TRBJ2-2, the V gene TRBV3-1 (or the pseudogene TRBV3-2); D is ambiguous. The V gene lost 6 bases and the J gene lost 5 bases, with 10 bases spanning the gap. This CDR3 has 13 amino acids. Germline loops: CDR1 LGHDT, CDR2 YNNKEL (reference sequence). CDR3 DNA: TGTGCCAGCAGACCTCGACTGACCGGGGAGCTGTTTTTT. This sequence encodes CASRPRLTGELFF.

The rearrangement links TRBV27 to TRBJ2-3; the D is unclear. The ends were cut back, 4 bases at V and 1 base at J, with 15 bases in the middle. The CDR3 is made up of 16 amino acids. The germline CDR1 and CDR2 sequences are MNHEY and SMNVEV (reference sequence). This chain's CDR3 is CASSSYPQWGTDTQYF. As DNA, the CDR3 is TGTGCCAGCAGTTCTTATCCCCAATGGGGCACAGATACGCAGTATTTT.

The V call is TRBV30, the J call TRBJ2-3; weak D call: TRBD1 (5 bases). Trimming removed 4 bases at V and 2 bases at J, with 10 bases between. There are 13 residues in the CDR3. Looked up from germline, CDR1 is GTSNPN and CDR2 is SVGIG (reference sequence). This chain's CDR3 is CAWIAGSTDTQYF. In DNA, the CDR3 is TGTGCCTGGATTGCAGGGTCCACAGATACGCAGTATTTT.

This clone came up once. The CDR3 is CASNKQGTDTQYF. CDR3 DNA: TGTGCCAGCAATAAACAGGGCACAGATACGCAGTATTTT. The rearrangement joins TRBV6-6 to TRBJ2-3, with a tentative D call TRBD1 (5 bases). CDR1 is MNHNY and CDR2 is SVGAGI in the germline V gene (reference sequence). The germline V and J ends were trimmed by 7 bases and 1 base, with 9 bases remaining between them. This CDR3 is built from 13 residues.

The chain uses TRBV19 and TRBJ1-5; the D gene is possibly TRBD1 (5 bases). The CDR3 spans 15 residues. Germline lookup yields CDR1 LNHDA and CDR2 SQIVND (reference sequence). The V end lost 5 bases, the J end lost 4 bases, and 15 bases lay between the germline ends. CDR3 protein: CASSGGDLRNQPQHF. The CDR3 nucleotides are TGTGCCAGTAGTGGCGGGGACCTTCGGAATCAGCCCCAGCATTTT.

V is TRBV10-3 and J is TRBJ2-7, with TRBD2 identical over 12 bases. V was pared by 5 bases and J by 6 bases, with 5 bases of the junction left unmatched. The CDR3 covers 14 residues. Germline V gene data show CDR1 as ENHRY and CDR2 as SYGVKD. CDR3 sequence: CAISRLAGASEQYF. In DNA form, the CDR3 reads TGTGCCATCAGTAGACTAGCGGGAGCCAGCGAGCAGTACTTC.

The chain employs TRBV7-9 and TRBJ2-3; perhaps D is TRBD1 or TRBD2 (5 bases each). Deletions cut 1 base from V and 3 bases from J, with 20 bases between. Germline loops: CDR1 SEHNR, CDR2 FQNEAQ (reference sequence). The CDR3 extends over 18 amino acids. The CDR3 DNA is TGTGCCAGCAGCTTAGAGTCGTGGGACCCTCTATTAACAGATACGCAGTATTTT. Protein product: CASSLESWDPLLTDTQYF. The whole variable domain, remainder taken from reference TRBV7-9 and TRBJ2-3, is DTGVSQNPRHKITKRGQNVTFRCDPISEHNRLYWYRQTLGQGPEFLTYFQNEAQLEKSRLLSDRFSAERPKGSFSTLEIQRTEQGDSAMYLCASSLESWDPLLTDTQYFGPGTRLTVL.